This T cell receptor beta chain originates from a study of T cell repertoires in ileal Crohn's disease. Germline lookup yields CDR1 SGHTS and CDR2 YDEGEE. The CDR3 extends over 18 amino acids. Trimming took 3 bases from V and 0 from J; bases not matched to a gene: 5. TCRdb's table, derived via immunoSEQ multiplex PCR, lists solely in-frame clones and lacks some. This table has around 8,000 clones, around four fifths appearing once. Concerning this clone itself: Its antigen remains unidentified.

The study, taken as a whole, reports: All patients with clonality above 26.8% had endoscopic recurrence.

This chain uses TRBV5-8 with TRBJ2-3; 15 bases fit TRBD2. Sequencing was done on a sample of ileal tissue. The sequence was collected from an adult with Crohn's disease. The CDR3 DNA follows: TGTGCCAGCAGCTCGGGACTAGCGGGGGGTTTCAGCACAGATACGCAGTATTTT. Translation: CASSSGLAGGFSTDTQYF.